The 21 T cell receptor beta chains presented below share a single source sample, sequenced in a study of blood T cell repertoires in COVID-19. TCRdb's table, derived via immunoSEQ multiplex PCR, lists solely in-frame clones and lacks some. The sample yields 300,000 to 400,000 clones, around 86% seen once. Sample: peripheral blood. The receptors were sampled from a human donor in a cohort sampled during active COVID-19.

The chain joins TRBV20-1 to TRBJ1-4; D ambiguous. The V and J ends lost 6 bases and 7 bases respectively, with 12 bases between them. Germline V CDR1 and CDR2: DFQATT, SNEGSKA (reference sequence). This CDR3 comprises 12 residues. The DNA of the CDR3 is TGCAGTGCCAGTCGGGAGCCTGAAAAACTGTTTTTT. This encodes CSASREPEKLFF.

The chain recombines TRBV4-1 with TRBJ1-1; possibly TRBD1 for D (5 bases). Per the germline V gene, CDR1 is MGHRA and CDR2 is YSYEKL. V was trimmed by 0 bases and J by 0 bases, leaving 23 bases between them. The CDR3 totals 20 residues. The CDR3 spells CASSQDRSRAGLSMNTEAFF. The CDR3, as DNA: TGCGCCAGCAGCCAAGATCGTAGTAGGGCAGGGTTGAGCATGAACACTGAAGCTTTCTTT.

The CDR3 DNA is TGTGCCAGTAGTCGGGGGACAGCTCAAGGTACAGATACGCAGTATTTT. It translates to CASSRGTAQGTDTQYF. The genes are TRBV19 and TRBJ2-3; the D gene is possibly TRBD1 (7 bases). There are 16 residues in the CDR3. Deletions cut 5 bases from V and 3 bases from J, with 18 bases between. Germline assignment: CDR1 LNHDA and CDR2 SQIVND (reference sequence).

About this clone: A read error may account for a junction end that differs from germline. The chain links TRBV7-7 to TRBJ2-7; D perhaps matches TRBD1 (5 bases). This CDR3 comprises 16 residues. CDR1 is SSHAT, CDR2 FNYEAQ, per germline (reference sequence). CDR3 in amino acids: CASSFKVVRGLYEQYF. In DNA, the CDR3 is TGTGCTAGCAGCTTTAAGGTGGTAAGGGGCTTATACGAGCAGTACTTC. The complete variable domain, with remaining parts taken from reference TRBV7-7 and TRBJ2-7, reads GAGVSQSPRYKVTKRGQDVTLRCDPISSHATLYWYQQALGQGPEFLTYFNYEAQPDKSGLPSDRFSAERPEGSISTLTIQRTEQRDSAMYRCASSFKVVRGLYEQYFGPGTRLTVT.

This clone was seen a few times. The chain employs TRBV28 and TRBJ1-1; no firm D call. Germline values: CDR1 MDHEN, CDR2 SYDVKM. The V end was cut by 6 bases, the J end by 5 bases, with 7 bases between. This CDR3 comprises 11 residues. CDR3 nucleotides: TGTGCCAGCAGGAGGGTTACTGAAGCTTTCTTT. Amino acids: CASRRVTEAFF. The full variable domain, its missing parts supplied by reference TRBV28 and TRBJ1-1, is DVKVTQSSRYLVKRTGEKVFLECVQDMDHENMFWYRQDPGLGLRLIYFSYDVKMKEKGDIPEGYSVSREKKERFSLILESASTNQTSMYLCASRRVTEAFFGQGTRLTVV.

The chain links TRBV7-6 to TRBJ2-7; 10 bases agree with TRBD2. Germline trimming cut 5 bases from V and 0 bases from J; bases unmatched to any gene: 22. The CDR3 is made up of 21 amino acids. Per the germline V gene, CDR1 is SGHVS and CDR2 is FNYEAQ. This chain's CDR3 is CASSLPRAPSGSPTTSYEQYF. CDR3 in DNA: TGTGCCAGCAGCCTCCCCCGGGCCCCTAGCGGGAGCCCCACAACCTCCTACGAGCAGTACTTC.

V is TRBV30 and J is TRBJ1-2, with D perhaps TRBD1 (5 bases). CDR3 length: 13 amino acids. V dropped 0 bases and J dropped 8 bases, with 13 bases sitting between them. In germline, CDR1 is GTSNPN, CDR2 SVGIG (reference sequence). The CDR3 sequence is CAWSVELKGGYTF. The CDR3 DNA is TGTGCCTGGAGTGTAGAACTAAAGGGGGGCTACACCTTC.

The genes are TRBV5-1 and TRBJ2-1; TRBD2 is a possible D gene (6 bases). V lost 4 bases and J lost 5, with 13 bases in between. This CDR3 has 14 residues. CDR1 is SGHRS, CDR2 YFSETQ, per germline. For the CDR3, the DNA is TGCGCCAGCAGCCCCCGGGACTCGAACAATGAGCAGTTCTTC. It codes for CASSPRDSNNEQFF.

CDR3 residues: CASSQGPRLNEKLFF. CDR3 bases: TGTGCCAGCAGCCAAGGCCCCAGACTGAATGAAAAACTGTTTTTT. The chain uses TRBV3-1 (or the pseudogene TRBV3-2) and TRBJ1-4; D ambiguous. V lost 1 base, J lost 5 bases, and 11 bases lay in between. This CDR3 is built from 15 residues. CDR1 is LGHDT, CDR2 YNNKEL, per germline (reference sequence).

DNA of the CDR3: TGCAGCGTCCTCGGACTAGCGGGAGGGGCAGATACGCAGTATTTT. Its translation: CSVLGLAGGADTQYF. The chain has TRBV29-1 and TRBJ2-3; 15 bases map to TRBD2. V was pared by 6 bases and J by 4 bases, with 5 bases of the junction left unmatched. This CDR3 comprises 15 residues. The germline gives CDR1 SQVTM, CDR2 ANQGSEA.

The V gene is TRBV6-1, the J gene TRBJ1-5; D is unresolved. With 0 bases removed from V and 2 bases from J, the gap between germline ends came to 11 bases. Germline V gives CDR1 MNHNS, CDR2 SASEGT. There are 16 residues in the CDR3. CDR3 DNA sequence: TGTGCCAGCAGTGAAGCCGGGGTTCATGGCAATCAGCCCCAGCATTTT. Translating gives CASSEAGVHGNQPQHF.

The chain couples TRBV15 to TRBJ2-7; the D gene is possibly TRBD1 (5 bases). The germline CDR1 and CDR2 sequences are LNHNV and YYDKDF (reference sequence). The CDR3 contains 15 residues. V lost 3 bases, J lost 1 base, and 13 bases lay in between. In DNA form, the CDR3 reads TGTGCCACCAGCAGGTCCAGGGAAGGGTCCTACGAGCAGTACTTC. This translates into CATSRSREGSYEQYF. Variable domain in full (rest from reference TRBV15 and TRBJ2-7): DAMVIQNPRYQVTQFGKPVTLSCSQTLNHNVMYWYQQKSSQAPKLLFHYYDKDFNNEADTPDNFQSRRPNTSFCFLDIRSPGLGDTAMYLCATSRSREGSYEQYFGPGTRLTVT.

The chain couples TRBV12-3 or TRBV12-4 to TRBJ2-3; D is uncertain. Trimming took 6 bases from V and 0 from J, leaving 7 bases between them. The CDR3 is 13 residues long. The CDR3 nucleotides are TGTGCCAGCAGGCCCACTAGCACAGATACGCAGTATTTT. Translating gives CASRPTSTDTQYF.

The V and J genes are TRBV6-5 and TRBJ2-7, with D possibly TRBD2 on 6 matching bases. Germline CDR1 reads MNHEY; CDR2 reads SVGAGI. The length of the CDR3 is 15 residues. The V end was cut by 6 bases, the J end by 5 bases, with 20 bases between. CDR3: CASSPNPGVRDEQYF. The CDR3 DNA sequence: TGTGCCAGCAGCCCAAACCCGGGAGTGAGGGACGAGCAGTACTTC.

J is TRBJ2-1 and V is TRBV5-5, with 12 nucleotides matching TRBD2. Germline trimming cut 1 base from V and 8 bases from J; bases unmatched to any gene: 4. CDR1 and CDR2 from the germline V gene are SGHKS and YYEKEE (reference sequence). The CDR3 is 15 residues long. CDR3 DNA: TGTGCCAGCAGCTTGCCTAGCGGGGGGGAGGATGAGCAGTTCTTC. This sequence encodes CASSLPSGGEDEQFF.

This chain joins TRBV11-2 and TRBJ1-2; 9 bases are shared with TRBD1. Losses at the gene ends were 5 bases for V and 5 bases for J; bases not matched to a gene: 3. CDR1 SGHAT and CDR2 FQNNGV come from the germline V gene. This CDR3 has 13 amino acids. The CDR3 loop is CASSPGTGYGYTF. CDR3 bases: TGTGCCAGCAGCCCCGGGACAGGGTATGGCTACACCTTC.

This clone was seen many times. The gene calls are TRBV30 and TRBJ1-4, with 8 bases matching TRBD1. The length of the CDR3 is 14 residues. V lost 1 base and J lost 4; bases outside the gene matches: 2. CDR1 GTSNPN and CDR2 SVGIG come from the germline V gene (reference sequence). In DNA, the CDR3 is TGTGCCTGGAGTGCCGACAGGGGTAATGAAAAACTGTTTTTT. This sequence encodes CAWSADRGNEKLFF.

The genes are TRBV6-5 and TRBJ1-2, with D tentatively TRBD1 (5 bases). This CDR3 is built from 13 residues. The germline V and J ends were trimmed by 5 bases and 2 bases, with 9 bases remaining between them. Per germline, CDR1 MNHEY and CDR2 SVGAGI. The CDR3 DNA sequence: TGTGCCAGCAGTCCAGGGCCCAACTATGGCTACACCTTC. This codes for CASSPGPNYGYTF.

The rearrangement uses TRBV6-5 and TRBJ1-5; unclear D gene. The germline V gene has CDR1 MNHEY and CDR2 SVGAGI. The CDR3 runs to 15 residues. V shed 7 bases and J shed 0 bases, with 13 bases lying between them. The CDR3 DNA follows: TGTGCCAGCACATCGGTGAGGTCTAGCAATCAGCCCCAGCATTTT. It encodes CASTSVRSSNQPQHF.

V and J are TRBV5-1 and TRBJ2-1; D may be TRBD2 (6 bases). The CDR3 extends over 17 amino acids. Germline V gene sequence: CDR1 SGHRS, CDR2 YFSETQ. V lost 0 bases and J lost 0, with 13 bases in between. As DNA, the CDR3 is TGCGCCAGCAGCTTGGTGGGGGGATTAAGCTCCTACAATGAGCAGTTCTTC. Protein: CASSLVGGLSSYNEQFF. Looking up the rest from reference TRBV5-1 and TRBJ2-1 gives the full variable domain: KAGVTQTPRYLIKTRGQQVTLSCSPISGHRSVSWYQQTPGQGLQFLFEYFSETQRNKGNFPGRFSGRQFSNSRSEMNVSTLELGDSALYLCASSLVGGLSSYNEQFFGPGTRLTVL.

This clone was seen more than once but under ten times. The V and J genes are TRBV2 and TRBJ1-2; D call uncertain. Germline V gene sequence: CDR1 SNHLY, CDR2 FYNNEI. Trimming took 5 bases from V and 8 from J, leaving 18 bases between them. CDR3 length: 14 residues. Written as DNA, the CDR3 is TGTGCCAGCAGTCCTACAGTTTCTCAAGGAGGCTACACCTTC. Amino acids: CASSPTVSQGGYTF.